The text below deals with one TCR beta chain. Its antigen is not yet known. No much larger clone exists at a distance of one base, and base qualities are not known. This sample was included in a study of shared clonotypes between healthy human individuals (dated by TCRdb to 2018 to 2021). About the investigation overall: A couple of women and a few men aged 18 to 49 years were included in the cohort. For each donor, CD4 naive and CD4 memory were each given three plates, CD8 naive was given two plates, and CD8 memory was given one plate. Blood TCR repertoires of several healthy adults were deeply sequenced to estimate repertoire size and the extent of clonotype sharing between individuals. To increase sequencing depth and limit assay-specific biases, different laboratories used diverse techniques to prepare libraries and sequence TCR repertoires. Between about 0.9 and 9 billion PBMCs per donor were obtained by leukapheresis. Findings and caveats that apply to the study as a whole: When a handful of donors were compared, the shared fraction of clonotypes was roughly 4.8% for naive CD4, about 4% for naive CD8, more than 2% for memory CD4, and 0.35% to 0.4% for memory CD8. Even with the large sequencing depth, rarefaction of the sorted-subset datasets indicated that sequencing was incomplete. Higher generation probabilities were observed for clonotypes shared by all four sorted-subset donors than for non-shared clonotypes. The genetic and exposure-history diversity represented was limited by the small number of donors. Larger estimated clonotype richness was generally found for naive subsets than for memory subsets. Sampling was restricted to blood, and TCR repertoires in tissue are likely to differ from TCR repertoires in blood. Based on pairwise subsampling, the degree of clonotype sharing among donors was expected to be affected by sequencing depth.

Using the deep immunoSEQ assay, TCR CDR3 regions were amplified from genomic DNA by multiplex PCR. Extracted genomic DNA from each cell subset was spread evenly across all wells of several immunoSEQ 96-well plates, with each plate serving as a replicate. Each replicate PCR for sorted subsets received about 220 ng genomic DNA, equal to about 30,000 T cell genomes. Purified libraries were measured with a Qubit 3.0 fluorometer, size-checked on a Bioanalyzer 2100, and measured again with the KAPA Library Quantification kit. Every immunoSEQ 96-well plate was sequenced on a dedicated single-read 150-cycle Illumina NextSeq 550 flow cell. On the study's bioinformatics: Because only junctional sequences without quality scores were contained in the immunoSEQ output, filtering matching that applied to full-length reads could not be performed. To assign V/J genes and CDR3, sequences were annotated using PyIR, a Python wrapper for IgBLAST v1.9, with IMGT germline references. Any read was removed if the V/J assignment was weak (E-value above 1e-6), the CDR3 was missing, or the read contained stop codons, out-of-frame junctions, or ambiguous translated residues. V3J clonotypes were defined as sequences sharing an identical inferred V gene, J gene, and CDR3 amino acid sequence. To compute the percentage overlap between repertoires, the number of shared unique clonotypes was divided by the size of the smaller repertoire. Three approaches were used to assess repertoire richness: RTK rarefaction, the Chao1 estimator, and Recon v2.1 estimates of unobserved clonotypes. Generation probabilities were computed with OLGA for all TCRbeta clonotypes obtained by the gDNA method from a handful of donors. TCRdb holds this immuneACCESS table with in-frame rearrangements only. Some clones are missing; in checked studies, unresolved V genes explain under half, and the rest has no known cause. That table gives V, J and clone size, and the DNA gave D and trimming. The sample table holds over a million clones, of which about 75% were seen once. The ten largest clones take up over 1.3% of the sample.

Healthy HIV-negative adults with no recently reported acute infections or vaccinations were included as donors. Every donor was a Caucasian adult residing in Nashville, Tennessee, USA. CD4+ T cells were enriched through magnetic negative selection, after which naive cells were positively selected on CD45RA and the remaining negative fraction served as the memory subset. Blood was collected by leukapheresis, and PBMCs were isolated by Ficoll-Histopaque density gradient centrifugation and then cryopreserved in liquid nitrogen vapor phase. Analytical flow cytometry was used to check the purity and quantity of each magnetically sorted T cell population. Each sorted fraction had its genomic DNA isolated and then quantified by UV absorbance on a Nanodrop 2000c. From V the trimming removes 6 bases and from J it removes 7 bases, while the gene matches leave 13 bases of the junction unaccounted for. The CDR3 runs 15 amino acids, cysteine and phenylalanine included. Only the CDR3 region is kept as DNA, spanning 45 bases read in frame from base 1. CDR1 and CDR2, looked up from the germline V gene, are MNHEY and SVGAGI.

Material: memory CD4+ T cells sorted from blood. This specimen's cell subset or site label, per the study, means: CD45RA-negative fraction. This TCR came from a young man in good health. The chain links TRBV6-5 with TRBJ1-2; TRBD1 fits 8 bases in the junction. This receptor has the CDR3 CASRPQGGGLSGYTF. The sequenced DNA is TGTGCCAGCAGGCCACAGGGGGGGGGCCTTTCTGGCTACACCTTC.